Listed below are T cell receptor beta chains from one sample, sequenced in a study of metastatic and nonmetastatic thyroid tumors. MiXCR reprocessed the PCR reads for TCRdb. The table lists roughly 20,000 clones, 30% to 40% of them singletons. The sample taken for sequencing was tumor tissue. These receptors all come from a female donor with papillary thyroid cancer or a benign thyroid nodule (not recorded which). Some clones in this sample may be carry-over from other donors' samples. CDR3s include the opening cysteine and the closing phenylalanine or tryptophan. Fields, in order: D gene, J gene, V gene, clone size, CDR3 protein, CDR3 DNA. D genes are given only for firm matches. Part of the rows lack a size; the others show once, few, many or a class for expanded clones.

TRBD1	TRBJ1-3	TRBV9	-	CASSAGTASNTIYF	TGTGCCAGCAGCGCCGGGACAGCTAGTAACACCATATATTTT
TRBD1	TRBJ2-5	TRBV5-1	-	CASSLGLAGGAWETQYF	TGCGCCAGCAGCTTAGGGTTGGCAGGGGGCGCCTGGGAGACCCAGTACTTC
-	TRBJ1-1	TRBV5-1	many	CASFGPKNTEAFF	TGCGCCAGCTTCGGACCGAAGAACACTGAAGCTTTCTTT
-	TRBJ1-5	TRBV30	-	CAWSVSLVTGNQPQHF	TGTGCCTGGAGTGTATCCCTCGTGACGGGCAATCAGCCCCAGCATTTT
-	TRBJ2-7	TRBV5-1	once	CASSLVGESYEQYF	TGCGCCAGCAGCTTGGTTGGGGAGAGCTACGAGCAGTACTTC
-	TRBJ1-1	TRBV27	few	CASQPFPSGPEVTEAFF	TGTGCCTCTCAGCCCTTTCCCTCCGGGCCCGAAGTGACTGAAGCTTTCTTT
-	TRBJ2-3	TRBV7-9	medium-sized	CASSLNGISTDTQYF	TGTGCCAGCAGCTTAAACGGGATTAGCACAGATACGCAGTATTTT
TRBD2	TRBJ2-2	TRBV15	many	CATSIPGSGRVKHTNTGELFF	TGTGCCACCAGCATTCCGGGTAGCGGGCGAGTCAAACATACCAACACCGGGGAGCTGTTTTTT
TRBD1	TRBJ2-6	TRBV6-4	-	CASSVGQGTGANVLTF	TGTGCCAGCAGTGTTGGACAGGGGACCGGGGCCAACGTCCTGACTTTC
TRBD1	TRBJ1-4	TRBV6-1	-	CASRAGQGNEKLFF	TGTGCCAGCAGGGCGGGACAGGGGAATGAAAAACTGTTTTTT
TRBD2	TRBJ2-1	TRBV5-1	-	CASSLFSVAGVMTGEQFF	TGCGCCAGCAGCTTGTTCTCCGTGGCGGGAGTGATGACTGGGGAGCAGTTCTTC
-	TRBJ2-5	TRBV11-2	-	CASSLYAGSTQETQYF	TGTGCCAGCAGCTTATATGCGGGGTCCACCCAAGAGACCCAGTACTTC
TRBD2	TRBJ2-1	TRBV6-1	few	CASSLAVGNNEQFF	TGTGCCAGCAGCCTAGCGGTGGGTAACAATGAGCAGTTCTTC
-	TRBJ1-1	TRBV2	-	CASRDKIGATEAFF	TGTGCCAGCAGGGACAAGATAGGGGCCACTGAAGCCTTCTTT
-	TRBJ1-5	TRBV2	-	CASRSERGTQPQHF	TGTGCCAGCAGGTCCGAGAGGGGGACTCAGCCCCAGCATTTT
-	TRBJ2-1	TRBV28	-	CASSSWFEQFF	TGTGCCAGCAGTTCCTGGTTCGAGCAGTTCTTC
-	TRBJ1-3	TRBV28	few	CASRGFGNTIYF	TGTGCCAGCCGGGGGTTCGGAAACACCATATATTTT
-	TRBJ2-1	TRBV6-6	medium-sized	CASSYWGLGDNEQFF	TGTGCCAGCAGTTACTGGGGGTTAGGGGACAATGAGCAGTTCTTC
-	TRBJ2-1	TRBV18	medium-sized	CASSPWREGEQFF	TGTGCCAGCTCACCATGGCGGGAAGGTGAGCAGTTCTTC
-	TRBJ2-2	TRBV24-1	many	CAIADSYTGELFF	TGTGCCATTGCGGACAGCTACACCGGGGAGCTGTTTTTT
-	TRBJ1-1	TRBV11-3	-	CASSPGRGEAFF	TGTGCCAGCAGTCCAGGACGGGGCGAAGCTTTCTTT
-	TRBJ2-3	TRBV24-1	few	CATTDGGTQYF	TGTGCCACCACTGACGGGGGTACGCAGTATTTT
TRBD2	TRBJ2-3	TRBV7-3	once	CASSFTSGREGPDTQYF	TGTGCCAGCAGCTTTACTAGCGGGAGGGAGGGCCCAGATACGCAGTATTTT
TRBD2	TRBJ2-1	TRBV15	-	CATSWSCGSGNEQFF	TGTGCCACCAGCTGGTCTTGCGGGAGTGGGAATGAGCAGTTCTTC
TRBD2	TRBJ2-7	TRBV11-2	-	CASSPGLAGGGYEQYF	TGTGCCAGCAGCCCTGGGCTAGCGGGAGGAGGCTACGAGCAGTACTTC
TRBD1	TRBJ2-5	TRBV30	-	CAWNRDRETQYF	TGTGCCTGGAATCGGGACAGGGAGACCCAGTACTTC
-	TRBJ2-1	TRBV6-5	few	CASSYSTPAIPYNEQFF	TGTGCCAGCAGTTACTCGACCCCAGCAATTCCATACAATGAGCAGTTCTTC
-	TRBJ1-6	TRBV10-2	-	CASASLGADSPLHF	TGCGCCAGCGCCTCCCTTGGAGCGGATTCACCCCTCCACTTT
-	TRBJ2-5	TRBV20-1	-	CSARGTNTRETQYF	TGCAGTGCCAGGGGAACTAATACCAGAGAGACCCAGTACTTC
-	TRBJ1-5	TRBV20-1	-	CSARGGSDSNQPQHF	TGCAGTGCTAGAGGGGGGTCGGATAGCAATCAGCCCCAGCATTTT
TRBD1	TRBJ1-5	TRBV24-1	few	CATSESTGGNHPQHF	TGTGCCACCAGTGAATCTACAGGGGGCAATCATCCCCAGCATTTT
-	TRBJ2-6	TRBV9	many	CASSQYHRAGANVLTF	TGTGCCAGCAGCCAATACCACAGGGCTGGGGCCAACGTCCTGACTTTC
-	TRBJ1-4	TRBV30	medium-sized	CAWSQDGANEKLFF	TGTGCCTGGAGCCAGGACGGTGCTAATGAAAAACTGTTTTTT
-	TRBJ2-3	TRBV24-1	-	CATSDVVEGDTDTQYF	TGTGCCACCAGTGATGTAGTGGAGGGGGACACAGATACGCAGTATTTT
-	TRBJ1-1	TRBV6-1	few	CASKLSGVDTEAFF	TGTGCCAGCAAGCTGTCAGGGGTGGACACTGAAGCTTTCTTT
-	TRBJ1-1	TRBV19	few	CASSTLLSRNTEAFF	TGTGCCAGTAGTACCCTCCTGAGTCGGAACACTGAAGCTTTCTTT
-	TRBJ1-1	TRBV18	-	CASSRGPGGEGNTEAFF	TGTGCCAGCTCACGGGGCCCGGGGGGCGAGGGTAACACTGAAGCTTTCTTT
-	TRBJ2-1	TRBV20-1	once	CSAREGGDNEQFF	TGCAGTGCTAGAGAGGGAGGAGACAATGAGCAGTTCTTC
TRBD2	TRBJ2-1	TRBV5-1	-	CASSLTSGSTPEQFF	TGCGCCAGCAGCTTAACTAGCGGGAGTACACCTGAGCAGTTCTTC
TRBD1	TRBJ2-1	TRBV18	-	CASSPEGQGNEQFF	TGTGCCAGCTCACCAGAGGGACAGGGCAATGAGCAGTTCTTC
TRBD1	TRBJ2-3	TRBV19	-	CASSLGQGTDTQYF	TGTGCCAGTAGTCTCGGACAGGGCACAGATACGCAGTATTTT
-	TRBJ1-4	TRBV28	-	CASSTRAKGEKLFF	TGTGCCAGCAGCACAAGGGCTAAAGGGGAAAAACTGTTTTTT
-	TRBJ2-1	TRBV28	-	CASSLAGAYNEQFF	TGTGCCAGCAGTTTGGCGGGCGCCTACAATGAGCAGTTCTTC
TRBD2	TRBJ2-1	TRBV29-1	medium-sized	CSILGRAGNEQFF	TGCAGCATACTTGGGAGGGCGGGGAATGAGCAGTTCTTC
TRBD2	TRBJ2-5	TRBV5-4	-	CASSLESGGMETQYF	TGTGCCAGCAGCTTGGAAAGCGGGGGGATGGAGACCCAGTACTTC
TRBD2	TRBJ2-3	TRBV18	medium-sized	CASSPRAGPEDTQYF	TGTGCCAGCTCACCACGAGCGGGGCCGGAAGATACGCAGTATTTT
-	TRBJ2-3	TRBV28	many	CASSLGDTQYF	TGTGCCAGCAGTTTAGGAGATACGCAGTATTTT
-	TRBJ1-2	TRBV6-5	few	CASSYSGTYGYTF	TGTGCCAGCAGTTACTCAGGAACCTATGGCTACACCTTC
-	TRBJ2-5	TRBV24-1	many	CATSAADGPWTQYF	TGTGCCACCAGTGCCGCGGACGGCCCCTGGACCCAGTACTTC
-	TRBJ2-7	TRBV6-1	few	CASSEVVVSSYEQYF	TGTGCCAGCAGTGAAGTAGTGGTGAGCTCCTACGAGCAGTACTTC
-	TRBJ1-1	TRBV29-1	-	CSVCDRSDTEAFF	TGCAGCGTGTGTGACAGGTCGGACACTGAAGCTTTCTTT